This T cell receptor (beta chain) was retrieved from a study of cytomegalovirus exposure and HLA in healthy donors. The wider study: Later analysis reported that the roughly 120 validation repertoires shared the platform of the 650 to 700 first-cohort repertoires.

The protocol was immunoSEQ multiplex PCR, while the TCRdb copy is restricted to in-frame clones and leaves out a portion. The table lists about 180,000 clones, roughly 85% of them singletons. The germline V and J ends were trimmed by 3 bases and 0 bases, with 15 bases remaining between them. The CDR3 runs 16 residues. Study findings and constraints: Most TCR sequences were rare, but some public TCRs occurred in many donors.

A word on this clone: Its target is not known.

The sequence derives from a young man in good health and CMV-seropositive. This chain links TRBV5-3 with TRBJ2-5; TRBD2 might be the D (5 bases). TRBV5-3 is designated an ORF whose function remains uncertain. Material: PBMCs. The CDR3 DNA follows: TGTGCCAGAAGCTGCGGGCGGAGATCGTACCAAGAGACCCAGTACTTC. Translation gives CARSCGRRSYQETQYF.